The source of this T cell receptor (beta chain) is a study of PD-1 blockade in mismatch repair-deficient tumors. Method: immunoSEQ multiplex PCR; TCRdb's copy keeps in-frame clones and lacks some. The sample records about 38,000 clones, roughly 80% being singletons. CDR1 and CDR2 (germline): SGHDT, YYEEEE. This CDR3 has 13 residues. V lost 5 bases and J lost 2, with 11 bases in between. The V and J genes are TRBV5-6 and TRBJ2-7; no clear D gene. Source: peripheral blood, taken 4 weeks after starting pembrolizumab. The origin of this receptor is an adult with mismatch repair-deficient cancer. Here the CDR3 reads CASSPAGAYEQYF. CDR3 nucleotides: TGTGCCAGCAGTCCCGCTGGTGCCTACGAGCAGTACTTC.